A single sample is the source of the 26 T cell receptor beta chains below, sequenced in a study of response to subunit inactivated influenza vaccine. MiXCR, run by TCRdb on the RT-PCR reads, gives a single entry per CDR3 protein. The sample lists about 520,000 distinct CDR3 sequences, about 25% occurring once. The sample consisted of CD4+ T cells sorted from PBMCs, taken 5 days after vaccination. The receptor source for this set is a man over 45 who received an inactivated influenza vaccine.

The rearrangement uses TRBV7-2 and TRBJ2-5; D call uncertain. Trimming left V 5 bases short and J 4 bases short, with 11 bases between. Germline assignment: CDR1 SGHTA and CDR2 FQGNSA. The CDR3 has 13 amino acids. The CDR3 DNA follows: TGTGCCAGCAGCCCCAATCAACGAGAGACCCAGTACTTC. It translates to CASSPNQRETQYF.

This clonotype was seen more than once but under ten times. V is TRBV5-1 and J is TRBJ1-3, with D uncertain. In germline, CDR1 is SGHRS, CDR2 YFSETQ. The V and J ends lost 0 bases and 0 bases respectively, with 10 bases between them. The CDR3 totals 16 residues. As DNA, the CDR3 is TGCGCCAGCAGCTTGGGACGGAGATTCTCTGGAAACACCATATATTTT. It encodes CASSLGRRFSGNTIYF.

The CDR3 region has the DNA TGTGCCAGCTCACCACGGCTAGCGGGAGCCGGCACAGATACGCAGTATTTT. Its translation is CASSPRLAGAGTDTQYF. V gene TRBV18 combines with J gene TRBJ2-3; TRBD2 agrees at 10 bases. Unmatched junction bases numbered 5, after V lost 1 base and J lost 1 base. The germline gives CDR1 KGHSH, CDR2 LQKENI. The CDR3 runs to 17 residues.

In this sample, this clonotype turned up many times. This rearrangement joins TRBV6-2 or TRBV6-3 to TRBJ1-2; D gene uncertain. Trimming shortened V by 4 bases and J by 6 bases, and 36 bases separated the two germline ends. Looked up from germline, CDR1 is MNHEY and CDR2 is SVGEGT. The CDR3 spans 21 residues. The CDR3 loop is CASSSLRRSGLLLTQTNGYTF. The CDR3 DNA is TGTGCCAGCAGTTCTCTCAGAAGGTCGGGTTTATTGCTAACACAGACGAATGGCTACACCTTC.

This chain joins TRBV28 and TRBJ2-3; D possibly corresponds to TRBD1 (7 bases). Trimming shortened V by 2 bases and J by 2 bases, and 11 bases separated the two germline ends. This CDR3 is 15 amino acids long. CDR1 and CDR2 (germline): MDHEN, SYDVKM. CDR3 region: CASSLGGTDTDTQYF. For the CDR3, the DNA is TGTGCCAGCAGTTTAGGAGGGACAGACACAGATACGCAGTATTTT.

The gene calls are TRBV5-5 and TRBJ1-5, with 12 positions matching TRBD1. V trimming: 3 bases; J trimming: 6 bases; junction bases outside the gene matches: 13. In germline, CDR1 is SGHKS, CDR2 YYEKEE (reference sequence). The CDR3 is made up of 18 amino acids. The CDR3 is CASSSRGGGQGAGQPQHF. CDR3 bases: TGTGCCAGCAGCTCCAGGGGTGGGGGACAGGGGGCGGGTCAGCCCCAGCATTTT.

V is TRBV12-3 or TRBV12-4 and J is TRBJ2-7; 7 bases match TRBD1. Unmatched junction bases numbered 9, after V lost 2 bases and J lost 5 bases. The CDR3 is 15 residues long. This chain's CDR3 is CASSLPKRGQDEQYF. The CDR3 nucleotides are TGTGCCAGCAGTTTACCGAAGAGGGGGCAGGACGAGCAGTACTTC.

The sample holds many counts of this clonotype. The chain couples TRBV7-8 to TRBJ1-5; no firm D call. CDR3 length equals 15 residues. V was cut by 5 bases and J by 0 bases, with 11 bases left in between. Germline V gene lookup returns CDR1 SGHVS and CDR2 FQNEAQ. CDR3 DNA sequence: TGTGCCAGCAGCCTTACTCCCAATAGCAATCAGCCCCAGCATTTT. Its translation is CASSLTPNSNQPQHF.

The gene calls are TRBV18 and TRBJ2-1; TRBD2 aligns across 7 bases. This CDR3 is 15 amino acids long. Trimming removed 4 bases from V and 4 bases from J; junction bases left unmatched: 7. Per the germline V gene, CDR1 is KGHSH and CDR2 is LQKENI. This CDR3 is CASSLQYSGYNEQFF. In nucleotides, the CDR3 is TGTGCCAGCTCACTACAATATAGCGGGTACAATGAGCAGTTCTTC.

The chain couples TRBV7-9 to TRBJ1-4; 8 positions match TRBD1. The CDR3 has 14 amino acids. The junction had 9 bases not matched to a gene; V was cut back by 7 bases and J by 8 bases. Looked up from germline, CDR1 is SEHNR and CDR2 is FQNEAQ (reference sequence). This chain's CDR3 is CASTPDREGEKLFF. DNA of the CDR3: TGTGCCAGCACCCCGGACAGGGAGGGAGAAAAACTGTTTTTT.

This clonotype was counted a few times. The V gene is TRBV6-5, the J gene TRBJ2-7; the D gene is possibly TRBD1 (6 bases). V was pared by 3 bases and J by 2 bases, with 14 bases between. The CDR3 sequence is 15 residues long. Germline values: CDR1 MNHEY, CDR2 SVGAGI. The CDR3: CASSYGGRGTYEQYF. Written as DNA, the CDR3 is TGTGCCAGCAGTTATGGTGGCAGGGGTACCTACGAGCAGTACTTC.

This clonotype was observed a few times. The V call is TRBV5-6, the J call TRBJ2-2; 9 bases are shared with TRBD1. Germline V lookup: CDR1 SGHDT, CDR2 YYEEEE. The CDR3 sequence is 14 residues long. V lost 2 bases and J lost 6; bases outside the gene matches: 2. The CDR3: CASSFYRGPGELFF. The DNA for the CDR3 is TGTGCCAGCAGCTTCTACAGGGGGCCCGGGGAGCTGTTTTTT.

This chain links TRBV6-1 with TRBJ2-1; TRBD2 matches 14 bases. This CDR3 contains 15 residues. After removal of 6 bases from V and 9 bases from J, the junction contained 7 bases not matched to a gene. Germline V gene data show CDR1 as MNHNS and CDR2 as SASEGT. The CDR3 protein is CASRPGTSGSGEQFF. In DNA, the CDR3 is TGTGCCAGCAGGCCCGGGACTAGCGGGAGCGGTGAGCAGTTCTTC.

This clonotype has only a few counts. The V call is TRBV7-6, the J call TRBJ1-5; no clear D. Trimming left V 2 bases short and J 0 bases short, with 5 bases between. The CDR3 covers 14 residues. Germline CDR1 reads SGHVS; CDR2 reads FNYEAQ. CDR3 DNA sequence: TGTGCCAGCAGCTTATCAGATAGCAATCAGCCCCAGCATTTT. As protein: CASSLSDSNQPQHF. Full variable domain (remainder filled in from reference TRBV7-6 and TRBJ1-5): GAGVSQSPRYKVTKRGQDVALRCDPISGHVSLYWYRQALGQGPEFLTYFNYEAQQDKSGLPNDRFSAERPEGSISTLTIQRTEQRDSAMYRCASSLSDSNQPQHFGDGTRLSIL.

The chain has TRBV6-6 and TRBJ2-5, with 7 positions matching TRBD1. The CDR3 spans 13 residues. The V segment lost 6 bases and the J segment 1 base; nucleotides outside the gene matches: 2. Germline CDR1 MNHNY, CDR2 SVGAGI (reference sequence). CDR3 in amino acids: CASRSGGQETQYF. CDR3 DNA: TGTGCCAGCAGGTCAGGGGGCCAAGAGACCCAGTACTTC.

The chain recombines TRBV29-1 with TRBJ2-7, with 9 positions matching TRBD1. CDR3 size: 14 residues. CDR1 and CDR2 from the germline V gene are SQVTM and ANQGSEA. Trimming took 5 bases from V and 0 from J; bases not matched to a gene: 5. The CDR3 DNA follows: TGCAGCGTTCGACAGGGGGATAGCTCCTACGAGCAGTACTTC. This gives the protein CSVRQGDSSYEQYF.

The CDR3 reads CAISESLAGVSEQFF. The CDR3 DNA reads TGTGCCATCAGTGAGTCTCTAGCGGGAGTAAGTGAGCAGTTCTTC. The chain uses TRBV10-3 and TRBJ2-1; 10 positions agree with TRBD2. With V trimmed by 0 bases and J by 9 bases, 5 bases remained unmatched. The length of the CDR3 is 15 residues. Germline CDR1 reads ENHRY; CDR2 reads SYGVKD.

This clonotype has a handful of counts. The CDR3 loop is CAISVLESNTGELFF. The CDR3 nucleotides are TGTGCCATCAGTGTGTTGGAGTCTAACACCGGGGAGCTGTTTTTT. The gene calls are TRBV10-3 and TRBJ2-2; D remains unclear. Trimming took 4 bases from V and 2 from J, leaving 11 bases between them. The germline V gene has CDR1 ENHRY and CDR2 SYGVKD. This CDR3 is 15 amino acids long.

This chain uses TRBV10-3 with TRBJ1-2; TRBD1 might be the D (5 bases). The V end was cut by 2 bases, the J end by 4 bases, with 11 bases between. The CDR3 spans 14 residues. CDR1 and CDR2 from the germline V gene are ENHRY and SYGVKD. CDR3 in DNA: TGTGCCATCAGTGAGCGGACGGGGGGCTATGGCTACACCTTC. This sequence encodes CAISERTGGYGYTF.

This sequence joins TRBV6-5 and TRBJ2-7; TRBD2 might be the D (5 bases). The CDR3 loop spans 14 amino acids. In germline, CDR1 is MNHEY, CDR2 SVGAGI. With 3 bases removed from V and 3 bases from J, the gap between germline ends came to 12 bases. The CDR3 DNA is TGTGCCAGCAGTTATCCGGGGAACTACTACGAGCAGTACTTC. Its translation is CASSYPGNYYEQYF.

CDR3 sequence: CASSPSPGLGYF. The CDR3 bases are TGTGCCAGCAGCCCAAGTCCGGGACTGGGATACTTC. The chain is built from TRBV3-1 and TRBJ2-5, with D possibly matching TRBD2 (6 bases). CDR1 LGHDT and CDR2 YNNKEL come from the germline V gene (reference sequence). V lost 4 bases and J lost 14, with 17 bases in between. This CDR3 has 12 residues.

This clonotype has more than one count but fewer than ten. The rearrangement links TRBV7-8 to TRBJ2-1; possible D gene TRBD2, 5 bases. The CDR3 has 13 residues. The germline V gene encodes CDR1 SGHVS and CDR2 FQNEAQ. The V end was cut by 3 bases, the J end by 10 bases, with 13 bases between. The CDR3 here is CASSFREGSEQFF. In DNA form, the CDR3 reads TGTGCCAGCAGCTTCCGGGAAGGGAGCGAGCAGTTCTTC.

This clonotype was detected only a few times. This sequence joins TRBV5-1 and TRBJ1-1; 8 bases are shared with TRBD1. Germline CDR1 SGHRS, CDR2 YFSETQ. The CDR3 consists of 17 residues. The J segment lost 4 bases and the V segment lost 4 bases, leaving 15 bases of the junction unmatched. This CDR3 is CASSTTRQGRSVTEAFF. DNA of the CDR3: TGCGCCAGCAGCACCACTCGACAGGGGAGGTCGGTCACTGAAGCTTTCTTT.

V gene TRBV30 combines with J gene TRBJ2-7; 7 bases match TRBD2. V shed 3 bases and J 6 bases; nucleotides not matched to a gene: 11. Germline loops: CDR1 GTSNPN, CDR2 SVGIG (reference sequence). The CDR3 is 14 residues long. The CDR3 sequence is CAWRARAPGGEQYF. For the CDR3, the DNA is TGTGCCTGGAGAGCCCGGGCTCCGGGGGGCGAGCAGTACTTC.

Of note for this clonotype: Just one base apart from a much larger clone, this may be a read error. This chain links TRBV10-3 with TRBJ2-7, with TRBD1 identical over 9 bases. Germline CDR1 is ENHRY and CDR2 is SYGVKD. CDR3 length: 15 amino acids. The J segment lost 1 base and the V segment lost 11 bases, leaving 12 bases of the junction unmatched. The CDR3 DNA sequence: TGTGCCGTCGGTACAGGGGGCGTACGGTCCTACGAGCAGTACTTC. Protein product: CAVGTGGVRSYEQYF.

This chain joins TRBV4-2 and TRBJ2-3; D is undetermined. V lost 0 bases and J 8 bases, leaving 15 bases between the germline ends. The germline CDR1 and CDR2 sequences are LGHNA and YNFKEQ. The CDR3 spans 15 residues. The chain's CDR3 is CASSQDFVSSGTQYF. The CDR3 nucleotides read TGTGCCAGCAGCCAAGATTTCGTCTCCTCCGGTACGCAGTATTTT.